Each of the 5 T cell receptor beta chains below was sequenced from the same sample in a study of persistence of HIV-infected CD4 T cells. Their target antigens are unknown. The immunoSEQ assay was version 4, run in survey mode. Profiled with immunoSEQ multiplex PCR; TCRdb holds only in-frame clones, not every one. There are tens of thousands of clones in the sample; roughly 80% occur only once, and under 7.5% lies in the top ten. Stimulation used approximately 9.6 ug/mL lysate from CMV-infected fibroblasts. Memory cells lacking CD40L and CD69 with high CD45RO were sorted. Source: CD4+ T cells sorted from PBMCs after roughly 20-hour stimulation, taken from a patient who received antiretroviral therapy. These receptor sequences come from an adult woman with HIV who was CMV-seropositive.

This clone was found once. The J gene is TRBJ2-3, the V gene TRBV12-3 or TRBV12-4, with D tentatively TRBD1 (5 bases). The CDR3 contains 13 residues. V was clipped by 5 bases and J by 3 bases, with 9 bases between them. For the CDR3, the DNA is TGTGCCAGCAGTCTCCCAGGGACAGATACGCAGTATTTT. Protein sequence: CASSLPGTDTQYF.

The chain uses TRBV6-2 or TRBV6-3 and TRBJ1-4, with 7 positions matching TRBD1. V gave up 4 bases and J gave up 8 bases; unmatched junction bases: 7. This CDR3 contains 14 residues. The V gene's germline CDR1 is MNHEY and CDR2 SVGEGT. The CDR3 reads CASSSDRFREKLFF. CDR3 in DNA: TGTGCCAGCAGTTCGGACAGGTTTAGGGAAAAACTGTTTTTT.

This clone was detected once. This chain links TRBV11-3 with TRBJ1-1, with D unresolved. Germline-derived CDR1 and CDR2 are SGHNT and YENEEA. This CDR3 contains 11 residues. The V end was cut by 8 bases, the J end by 5 bases, with 9 bases between. The CDR3 DNA reads TGTGCCAGCGAGGGAGAAACTGAAGCTTTCTTT. Translated: CASEGETEAFF.

The rearrangement joins TRBV13 to TRBJ2-7; TRBD2 aligns across 8 bases. Germline V gives CDR1 PRHDT, CDR2 FYEKMQ (reference sequence). V shed 2 bases, J shed 2 bases, and the junction held 8 bases outside the gene matches. CDR3 length: 16 residues. The CDR3 is CASSLKGLGIPYEQYF. The CDR3 nucleotides are TGTGCCAGCAGCTTAAAGGGACTAGGGATCCCCTACGAGCAGTACTTC.

The chain couples TRBV2 to TRBJ2-5; D remains unclear. V was trimmed by 4 bases and J by 0 bases, leaving 12 bases between them. CDR1 SNHLY and CDR2 FYNNEI come from the germline V gene. CDR3 size: 15 residues. The CDR3 reads CASSGRLLYQETQYF. CDR3 DNA sequence: TGTGCCAGCAGTGGTCGACTCCTGTACCAAGAGACCCAGTACTTC.